This passage covers 25 T cell receptor beta chains from one sample sequenced in a study of blood T cell repertoires in COVID-19. Repertoires were generated with immunoSEQ multiplex PCR, while TCRdb's copy carries only in-frame clones and drops some. The repertoire holds approximately 220,000 clones, with roughly nine tenths as singletons. The sample taken for sequencing was PBMCs or T cells enriched from blood (not recorded which). The receptors stem from a woman between 18 and 30 years old in a cohort exposed to, infected with or recovered from COVID-19 (not recorded which).

The V call is TRBV11-3, the J call TRBJ2-3; TRBD2 is a possible D gene (5 bases). Germline loops: CDR1 SGHNT, CDR2 YENEEA. The CDR3 extends over 17 amino acids. The V end was cut by 2 bases, the J end by 1 base, with 16 bases between. The CDR3 coding sequence is TGTGCCAGCAGCTTATCTTTAGGGAGATCGGGCACAGATACGCAGTATTTT. Residues: CASSLSLGRSGTDTQYF.

This chain uses TRBV4-1 with TRBJ2-5; 9 bases line up with TRBD1. The CDR3 totals 16 residues. The junction had 9 bases not matched to a gene; V was cut back by 2 bases and J by 5 bases. Germline assignment: CDR1 MGHRA and CDR2 YSYEKL. CDR3 nucleotides: TGCGCCAGCAGCCAACGCGGACAGGGGCTAAGGGAGACCCAGTACTTC. Encoded protein: CASSQRGQGLRETQYF.

This clone has more than one count but fewer than ten. The chain is built from TRBV27 and TRBJ1-4; 8 bases match TRBD1. Germline loops: CDR1 MNHEY, CDR2 SMNVEV (reference sequence). The CDR3 loop spans 15 amino acids. Unmatched junction bases numbered 8, after V lost 4 bases and J lost 7 bases. CDR3 in amino acids: CASSYVGQGFEKLFF. DNA for the CDR3: TGTGCCAGCAGTTACGTCGGACAGGGCTTTGAAAAACTGTTTTTT.

The gene calls are TRBV10-3 and TRBJ1-4; D not resolved. The germline V and J ends were trimmed by 2 bases and 8 bases, with 6 bases remaining between them. This CDR3 is 12 amino acids long. Germline V gene lookup returns CDR1 ENHRY and CDR2 SYGVKD. CDR3 sequence: CAISERGEKLFF. As DNA, the CDR3 is TGTGCCATCAGTGAGCGAGGAGAAAAACTGTTTTTT.

This chain connects TRBV19 to TRBJ2-2; 8 nucleotides align to TRBD2. V lost 6 bases, J lost 7 bases, and 10 bases stayed unmatched. In germline, CDR1 is LNHDA, CDR2 SQIVND (reference sequence). The CDR3 runs 15 residues. CDR3 coding DNA: TGTGCCAGTAGCACAAGAGCGGGGGCGGGCGGGGAGCTGTTTTTT. It encodes CASSTRAGAGGELFF.

The chain combines TRBV28 with TRBJ1-3; D possibly corresponds to TRBD1 (5 bases). Germline V gene sequence: CDR1 MDHEN, CDR2 SYDVKM. Trimming shortened V by 1 base and J by 2 bases, and 15 bases separated the two germline ends. This CDR3 region has 17 residues. Written as DNA, the CDR3 is TGTGCCAGCAGTTTATACTCAGGGTTCAGGACTGGAAACACCATATATTTT. Protein: CASSLYSGFRTGNTIYF.

This clone was observed once. The chain carries TRBV7-9 and TRBJ1-5, with D possibly TRBD1 on 5 matching bases. Between the trimmed V and J ends, which lost 8 bases and 0 bases, there was a span of 14 bases. Germline V CDR1 and CDR2: SEHNR, FQNEAQ (reference sequence). The CDR3 contains 15 residues. DNA for the CDR3: TGTGCCAGCTCTGGGGCCGGTTATAGCAATCAGCCCCAGCATTTT. Translated, it gives CASSGAGYSNQPQHF. The full variable domain, completed using reference TRBV7-9 and TRBJ1-5, is DTGVSQNPRHKITKRGQNVTFRCDPISEHNRLYWYRQTLGQGPEFLTYFQNEAQLEKSRLLSDRFSAERPKGSFSTLEIQRTEQGDSAMYLCASSGAGYSNQPQHFGDGTRLSIL.

The chain is built from TRBV6-5 and TRBJ1-2; the D is unclear. Germline CDR1 and CDR2: MNHEY and SVGAGI. Trimming removed 4 bases from V and 2 bases from J, with 8 bases in between. CDR3 size: 13 residues. The CDR3 loop is CASSFTDNYGYTF. The CDR3 coding sequence is TGTGCCAGCAGTTTTACAGACAACTATGGCTACACCTTC.

The V and J genes are TRBV9 and TRBJ1-2; TRBD1 aligns across 10 bases. Germline-derived CDR1 and CDR2 are SGDLS and YYNGEE. The J segment lost 1 base and the V segment lost 3 bases, leaving 6 bases of the junction unmatched. The CDR3 is 16 amino acids. The CDR3 loop is CASSADRGADNYGYTF. The CDR3 bases are TGTGCCAGCAGCGCGGACAGGGGGGCGGATAACTATGGCTACACCTTC.

V is TRBV7-7 and J is TRBJ2-5, with 7 bases that match TRBD2. The CDR3 extends over 17 amino acids. After removal of 5 bases from V and 2 bases from J, the junction contained 14 bases not matched to a gene. Per germline, CDR1 SSHAT and CDR2 FNYEAQ (reference sequence). The CDR3 coding sequence is TGTGCCAGCAGCCCAAGGGCCGGGACTATGAGGCAAGAGACCCAGTACTTC. Translated, it gives CASSPRAGTMRQETQYF.

The chain links TRBV24-1 to TRBJ1-5, with D possibly matching TRBD1 (5 bases). This CDR3 contains 16 residues. Germline V gene lookup returns CDR1 KGHDR and CDR2 SFDVKD. The V gene lost 3 bases and the J gene lost 0 bases, with 11 bases spanning the gap. The CDR3 loop is CATSDGRGGSNQPQHF. The CDR3 nucleotides read TGTGCCACCAGTGATGGGAGGGGAGGTAGCAATCAGCCCCAGCATTTT.

V and J are TRBV4-2 and TRBJ2-5, with a possible D match to TRBD2 (6 bases). Trimming removed 2 bases from V and 1 base from J, with 11 bases in between. The CDR3 consists of 15 residues. The germline V gene encodes CDR1 LGHNA and CDR2 YNFKEQ. CDR3 DNA: TGTGCCAGCAGCCAATCCGGGGGTTTCCAAGAGACCCAGTACTTC. The encoded protein is CASSQSGGFQETQYF.

This chain connects TRBV4-1 to TRBJ2-2, with a tentative D call TRBD2 (6 bases). The CDR3 is 15 residues long. Germline V gene lookup returns CDR1 MGHRA and CDR2 YSYEKL. V was cut by 0 bases and J by 5 bases, with 10 bases left in between. The CDR3 sequence is CASSQEGTRTGELFF. The CDR3 nucleotides are TGCGCCAGCAGCCAAGAAGGGACTCGAACCGGGGAGCTGTTTTTT.

The chain is built from TRBV19 and TRBJ1-1, with D perhaps TRBD1 (5 bases). The CDR3 spans 15 residues. With 7 bases removed from V and 0 bases from J, the gap between germline ends came to 15 bases. Per the germline V gene, CDR1 is LNHDA and CDR2 is SQIVND (reference sequence). The CDR3, as DNA: TGTGCCAGTAAGCGGGGGGAGAGGATGAACACTGAAGCTTTCTTT. It encodes CASKRGERMNTEAFF.

The CDR3 DNA follows: TGTGCCAGCAGCTCGCATGCCGGGACAGGGGGTGAAAAACTGTTTTTT. It translates to CASSSHAGTGGEKLFF. This chain uses TRBV3-1 (or the pseudogene TRBV3-2) with TRBJ1-4; 11 nucleotides align to TRBD1. The CDR3 is made up of 16 amino acids. The ends lost 5 bases at V and 7 bases at J; junction bases unmatched: 9. The V gene's germline CDR1 is LGHDT and CDR2 YNNKEL (reference sequence).

The CDR3, as DNA: TGTGCCAGCAGAAGGGGGACTAGCGGTACCACCTACGAGCAGTACTTC. It specifies CASRRGTSGTTYEQYF. This chain connects TRBV28 to TRBJ2-7; 11 bases match TRBD2. The CDR3 runs 16 residues. CDR1 and CDR2 (germline): MDHEN, SYDVKM. The J segment lost 2 bases and the V segment lost 6 bases, leaving 9 bases of the junction unmatched. The full variable domain, with the rest looked up from reference TRBV28 and TRBJ2-7, is DVKVTQSSRYLVKRTGEKVFLECVQDMDHENMFWYRQDPGLGLRLIYFSYDVKMKEKGDIPEGYSVSREKKERFSLILESASTNQTSMYLCASRRGTSGTTYEQYFGPGTRLTVT.

The V call is TRBV5-5, the J call TRBJ2-3; a possible D gene is TRBD2 (5 bases). Germline V lookup: CDR1 SGHKS, CDR2 YYEKEE (reference sequence). The CDR3 is 14 residues long. With 2 bases removed from V and 0 bases from J, the gap between germline ends came to 7 bases. The CDR3 sequence: CASSFGVSTDTQYF. CDR3 coding DNA: TGTGCCAGCAGCTTCGGGGTTAGCACAGATACGCAGTATTTT.

Here the CDR3 DNA reads TGTGCCACCAGTGATTACGGACAGGGATACAATGAGCAGTTCTTC. Translating it yields CATSDYGQGYNEQFF. The chain carries TRBV24-1 and TRBJ2-1; 8 positions agree with TRBD1. V was pared by 2 bases and J by 4 bases, with 3 bases of the junction left unmatched. Per the germline V gene, CDR1 is KGHDR and CDR2 is SFDVKD. The CDR3 sequence is 15 residues long.

CDR3 DNA: TGTGCCAGCTTTCGACAGGAGAACACTGAAGCTTTCTTT. Protein product: CASFRQENTEAFF. The chain carries TRBV6-6 and TRBJ1-1; D perhaps matches TRBD1 (6 bases). Germline CDR1 reads MNHNY; CDR2 reads SVGAGI (reference sequence). The V end lost 8 bases, the J end lost 1 base, and 11 bases lay between the germline ends. The CDR3 has 13 residues.

This chain connects TRBV13 to TRBJ2-5, with D hard to call. V shed 4 bases and J shed 0 bases, with 15 bases lying between them. CDR3 length: 16 residues. Germline assignment: CDR1 PRHDT and CDR2 FYEKMQ (reference sequence). The CDR3 sequence is CASSSRAWPYQETQYF. The CDR3 DNA reads TGTGCCAGCAGCTCCCGAGCGTGGCCGTACCAAGAGACCCAGTACTTC. The full variable domain, its missing parts supplied by reference TRBV13 and TRBJ2-5, is AAGVIQSPRHLIKEKRETATLKCYPIPRHDTVYWYQQGPGQDPQFLISFYEKMQSDKGSIPDRFSAQQFSDYHSELNMSSLELGDSALYFCASSSRAWPYQETQYFGPGTRLLVL.

V usage is TRBV3-1 (or the pseudogene TRBV3-2) and J usage is TRBJ1-6; 9 nucleotides align to TRBD1. Trimming removed 1 base from V and 7 bases from J; junction bases left unmatched: 8. This CDR3 is built from 17 residues. From germline, CDR1 is LGHDT and CDR2 YNNKEL (reference sequence). CDR3 DNA sequence: TGTGCCAGCAGCCAAGCTTCACAGGGGGCATCGAATTCACCCCTCCACTTT. Its protein product is CASSQASQGASNSPLHF.

This clone showed up just once. This chain links TRBV19 with TRBJ1-5; no clear D gene. The CDR3 is made up of 15 amino acids. V lost 3 bases and J 6 bases, leaving 15 bases between the germline ends. Germline V gene data show CDR1 as LNHDA and CDR2 as SQIVND (reference sequence). The CDR3 is CASSIEVQRGQPQHF. CDR3 DNA: TGTGCCAGTAGTATTGAGGTACAGCGGGGTCAGCCCCAGCATTTT.

The CDR3 protein is CASSLKTANTEAFF. CDR3 in DNA: TGCGCCAGCAGCCTTAAGACAGCGAACACTGAAGCTTTCTTT. V gene TRBV5-1 combines with J gene TRBJ1-1, with D perhaps matching TRBD1 (5 bases). The germline V gene encodes CDR1 SGHRS and CDR2 YFSETQ. This CDR3 has 14 residues. V lost 4 bases and J lost 1, with 11 bases in between.

V usage is TRBV6-6 and J usage is TRBJ2-7; D may be TRBD1 (6 bases). This CDR3 contains 12 residues. Germline values: CDR1 MNHNY, CDR2 SVGAGI (reference sequence). The ends were cut back, 6 bases at V and 5 bases at J, with 11 bases in the middle. The CDR3 loop is CASRRTENEQYF. The CDR3 bases are TGTGCCAGCAGAAGGACAGAAAACGAGCAGTACTTC.

J is TRBJ2-3 and V is TRBV2; tentatively, D is TRBD1 (6 bases). V was clipped by 3 bases and J by 4 bases, with 14 bases between them. Germline CDR1 and CDR2: SNHLY and FYNNEI. CDR3 length equals 15 residues. The CDR3 DNA sequence: TGTGCCAGCAGTGATGGCAGGGGAAGCGCAGATACGCAGTATTTT. This encodes CASSDGRGSADTQYF.